The rows below give T cell receptor beta chains drawn from one sample of a study. Each CDR3 protein gets one entry after TCRdb re-called the 5' RACE reads with MiXCR. Altogether thousands of distinct CDR3 sequences are present, roughly 47% being singletons, with the ten largest covering 2.5% to 3.5%. The sequencing sample was made of naive CD4+ T cells sorted from a lymph node. The receptors here all came from a female donor with breast cancer. Both conserved end residues are part of each CDR3. Each record gives: clone size, CDR3 length, V gene, D gene, J gene, CDR3 DNA, CDR3 protein. A D gene is named only where the DNA matches it firmly. Rows may omit the clone size; those that give it use once, few, many or a size class.

.	13	TRBV29-1	.	TRBJ1-1	TGCAGCGTTGTGGTGGGGATGAACACTGAAGCTTTCTTT	CSVVVGMNTEAFF
.	14	TRBV20-1	.	TRBJ1-2	TGCAGTGCTACCCCCAGGGGACCGCGCTGTGGCTACACCTTC	CSATPRGPRCGYTF
few	17	TRBV5-1	TRBD2	TRBJ2-3	TGCGCCAGCAGCTCAGGAAAATTAGCGGGGATCACAGATACGCAGTATTTT	CASSSGKLAGITDTQYF
.	15	TRBV7-6	TRBD1	TRBJ2-5	TGTGCCAGCAGCTCCTTCGACAGGGCACCAGAGACCCAGTACTTC	CASSSFDRAPETQYF
.	11	TRBV20-1	.	TRBJ2-3	TGCAGTGCTAGTCGGGGGCTCACGCAGTATTTT	CSASRGLTQYF
.	12	TRBV29-1	.	TRBJ2-5	TGCAGCGTACTTCGGGAAGGAGAGACCCAGTACTTC	CSVLREGETQYF
.	14	TRBV20-1	TRBD2	TRBJ2-5	TGCAGTGCTCTTAGCGGGTCCTTTCAAGAGACCCAGTACTTC	CSALSGSFQETQYF
.	14	TRBV20-1	TRBD1	TRBJ1-1	TGCAGTGTCGATCCGGGACAGGGGCTCCCTGAAGCTTTCTTT	CSVDPGQGLPEAFF
.	13	TRBV7-6	.	TRBJ2-2	TGTGCCAGCAGCTTACTACCCACCGGGGAGCTGTTTTTT	CASSLLPTGELFF
.	17	TRBV20-1	TRBD2	TRBJ2-5	TGCAGTGCTAGAGATCCCCTCGGCGGGGGGGCCGACGAGACCCAGTACTTC	CSARDPLGGGADETQYF
.	12	TRBV20-1	TRBD1	TRBJ1-1	TGCAGTGCGCAACAGGGGCCGTCTGAAGCTTTCTTT	CSAQQGPSEAFF
.	14	TRBV7-3	TRBD1	TRBJ2-2	TGTGCCAGCAGCTTTCAGGGGGACACCGGGGAGCTGTTTTTT	CASSFQGDTGELFF
.	13	TRBV3-1	.	TRBJ2-7	TGTGCCAGCAGCGCCCGGGAAGCTTACGAGCAGTACTTC	CASSAREAYEQYF
few	14	TRBV10-3	.	TRBJ1-1	TGTGCCATCAGTGATAGCCTTTGGGACACTGAAGCTTTCTTT	CAISDSLWDTEAFF
.	15	TRBV6-5	TRBD2	TRBJ2-1	TGTGCCAGCAGTCGACTAGCGGGAGAGGATAAGGAGCAGTTCTTC	CASSRLAGEDKEQFF
.	12	TRBV20-1	.	TRBJ2-3	TGCAGTGCCAGACCTTCCCTACATACGCAGTATTTT	CSARPSLHTQYF
medium-sized	16	TRBV6-5	TRBD1	TRBJ1-6	TGTGCCAGCAGTTACGTTTGGGACAGACCGAATTCACCCCTCCACTTT	CASSYVWDRPNSPLHF
.	14	TRBV6-1	TRBD1	TRBJ2-3	TGTGCCAGCAGCCGGGACAGGACCACAGATACGCAGTATTTT	CASSRDRTTDTQYF
.	12	TRBV5-1	TRBD2	TRBJ2-3	TGCGCCAGCAGCTTTAGCGGGAGGGCGCAGTATTTT	CASSFSGRAQYF
few	12	TRBV10-3	TRBD2	TRBJ2-1	TGTGCCAGCCAGAGTAGCGGGGGCTGGCAGTTCTTC	CASQSSGGWQFF
.	15	TRBV5-6	.	TRBJ1-2	TGTGCCAGCAGCTTCCGGGGGGGTGACGACTATGGCTACACCTTC	CASSFRGGDDYGYTF
few	19	TRBV20-1	.	TRBJ2-3	TGCAGTGCTAGAGATCTTGCCCTGGGGGGGCGATCCAACACAGATACGCAGTATTTT	CSARDLALGGRSNTDTQYF
.	15	TRBV20-1	.	TRBJ2-1	TGCAGTGCTAGAGAGGAAAGCGTCTCCTACAATGAGCAGTTCTTC	CSAREESVSYNEQFF
.	14	TRBV12-3/TRBV12-4	TRBD1	TRBJ1-5	TGTGCCAGCAGTACTACAGGGGGCGTTCAGCCCCAGCACTTT	CASSTTGGVQPQHF
few	16	TRBV20-1	TRBD2	TRBJ2-5	TGCAGTGCCTCGGGGACTAGCGGGGGTGTTCAAGAGACCCAGTACTTC	CSASGTSGGVQETQYF
.	19	TRBV20-1	TRBD1	TRBJ1-5	TGCAGTGCTAGGGGAACCCGGGACAGGGTATCGATATGCAATCAGCCCCAGCATTTT	CSARGTRDRVSICNQPQHF
.	16	TRBV5-1	.	TRBJ2-2	TGCGCCAGCAGCTCCCACGGCCAATTGAACACCGGGGAGCTGTTTTTT	CASSSHGQLNTGELFF
.	14	TRBV5-1	.	TRBJ1-2	TGCGCCAGCAGCTTAGACAGTTCTGGCTATGGCTACACCTTC	CASSLDSSGYGYTF
.	17	TRBV6-6	TRBD2	TRBJ2-5	TGTGCCAGCGGTTACTCGGGGACTAGCGGGGGAAGGGAGACCCAGTACTTC	CASGYSGTSGGRETQYF
.	14	TRBV7-2	.	TRBJ2-5	TGTGCCAGCAGCTTAGGACTAGGATATGAGACCCAGTACTTC	CASSLGLGYETQYF
.	15	TRBV6-5	.	TRBJ1-2	TGTGCCAGCAGTTACGGCCCACGGTCTCTTCGTGACTACACCTTC	CASSYGPRSLRDYTF
few	12	TRBV6-6	.	TRBJ2-7	TGTGCCAGCAATCGGGGGCTCAGCGAGCAGTACTTC	CASNRGLSEQYF
few	14	TRBV7-3	TRBD2	TRBJ2-2	TGTGCCAGCAGAGCGGGGGCGAACACCGGGGAGCTGTTTTTT	CASRAGANTGELFF
.	14	TRBV3-1	.	TRBJ2-3	TGTGCCAGCAGCCAAGAGACTGACGGAGATACGCAGTATTTT	CASSQETDGDTQYF
.	11	TRBV5-4	.	TRBJ2-3	TGTGCCTGCAGCTGGAGGGATACGCAGTATTTT	CACSWRDTQYF
.	13	TRBV12-3/TRBV12-4	.	TRBJ1-1	TGTGCCAGCAGTTTGACACTGAACACTGAAGCTTTCTTT	CASSLTLNTEAFF
.	15	TRBV6-6	TRBD1	TRBJ2-2	TGTGCCAGCAGTCCACAGGGGGCGGACACCGGGGAGCTGTTTTTT	CASSPQGADTGELFF
.	15	TRBV4-1	.	TRBJ1-2	TGCGCCAGCAGTCAAGATCCCAGGGCGGGCTATGGCTACACCTTC	CASSQDPRAGYGYTF
once	13	TRBV4-2	.	TRBJ2-1	TGTGCCAGCAGCCCCAGCGGCCGCAATGAGCAGTTCTTC	CASSPSGRNEQFF
.	13	TRBV20-1	TRBD2	TRBJ2-7	TGCAGTGCTATAGCGGGAGTCCGCTACGAGCAGTACTTC	CSAIAGVRYEQYF
.	15	TRBV20-1	.	TRBJ2-1	TGCAGTGCTATGACTAGTATTCCTCAGGCTGATGAGCAGTTCTTC	CSAMTSIPQADEQFF
.	14	TRBV7-2	.	TRBJ2-1	TGTGCCAGCAGCTTAGACGCCCCTCTTGGTGAGCAGTTCTTC	CASSLDAPLGEQFF
few	13	TRBV7-9	.	TRBJ1-5	TGTGCCAGCAGCTTAGACGAGAATCAGCCCCAGCATTTT	CASSLDENQPQHF
.	12	TRBV4-1	TRBD2	TRBJ2-1	TGCGCCAGCAGCTCTAGCGGGAGGGAGCAGTTCTTC	CASSSSGREQFF
.	14	TRBV12-3/TRBV12-4	TRBD1	TRBJ2-3	TGTGCCAGCAGCGCCGGACAGGGGGCAGATACGCAGTATTTT	CASSAGQGADTQYF
.	12	TRBV29-1	.	TRBJ2-5	TGCAGCGTTGTGTCTCTAGGAGAGACCCAGTACTTC	CSVVSLGETQYF
.	15	TRBV7-3	.	TRBJ2-1	TGTGCCAGCAGCTTAATCCCTACAGGGTTCAATGAGCAGTTCTTC	CASSLIPTGFNEQFF
.	12	TRBV12-3/TRBV12-4	.	TRBJ2-4	TGTGCCAGCAGCCTAGCCAAAAACATTCAGTACTTC	CASSLAKNIQYF
.	14	TRBV29-1	TRBD1	TRBJ2-3	TGCAGCGCAGGGACAGGGGATGGGACAGGTACGCAGTATTTT	CSAGTGDGTGTQYF
.	15	TRBV20-1	TRBD2	TRBJ2-7	TGCAGCGTTCGTCCCCCACTAGCGGGCTCCTACGAGCAGTACTTC	CSVRPPLAGSYEQYF
few	9	TRBV7-6	.	TRBJ2-1	TGTGCCAGCAGCCGGGTCCGCGGGTTC	CASSRVRGF
.	16	TRBV5-1	.	TRBJ2-7	TGCGCCAGCAGCCTTCATTACCGGGACGCCGTCTACGAGCAGTACTTC	CASSLHYRDAVYEQYF